What follows are 16 T cell receptor beta chains derived from one specimen sequenced in a study of blood T cell repertoires in COVID-19. The table came from immunoSEQ multiplex PCR; TCRdb's copy has only in-frame clones and leaves some out. Of under 250,000 clones listed, 84% were seen once; the top ten hold more than 1.5%. The material sequenced was peripheral blood. These receptors all stem from a woman aged 40 to 50 who had recovered from COVID-19.

The chain has TRBV18 and TRBJ2-7; D is possibly TRBD2 (5 bases). V gave up 2 bases and J gave up 6 bases, with 11 bases separating them. The CDR3 length is 13 residues. Germline V gives CDR1 KGHSH, CDR2 LQKENI. The CDR3 nucleotides are TGTGCCAGCTCACCATTGGACGCGGGCGAGCAGTACTTC. It specifies CASSPLDAGEQYF. Full variable domain (outside the CDR3, taken from reference TRBV18 and TRBJ2-7): NAGVMQNPRHLVRRRGQEARLRCSPMKGHSHVYWYRQLPEEGLKFMVYLQKENIIDESGMPKERFSAEFPKEGPSILRIQQVVRGDSAAYFCASSPLDAGEQYFGPGTRLTVT.

The V gene is TRBV12-3 or TRBV12-4, the J gene TRBJ1-4; D uncertain. The CDR3 has 13 residues. Trimming stripped 3 bases from V and 8 bases from J, with 10 bases between. For the CDR3, the DNA is TGTGCCAGCAGTTTGCGGGTAGGGGAAAAACTGTTTTTT. This encodes CASSLRVGEKLFF.

J is TRBJ2-1 and V is TRBV7-9, with D maybe TRBD1 (5 bases). This CDR3 is 13 amino acids long. Germline CDR1 is SEHNR and CDR2 is FQNEAQ (reference sequence). V lost 4 bases, J lost 4 bases, and 8 bases lay in between. This chain's CDR3 is CASSSDSYNEQFF. The CDR3 nucleotides read TGTGCCAGCAGCTCCGACAGTTACAATGAGCAGTTCTTC.

The sample holds a few counts of this clone. The CDR3 nucleotides read TGTGCCAGCAGTCGGGACAGCCAAGAGACCCAGTACTTC. Translating gives CASSRDSQETQYF. The rearrangement links TRBV28 to TRBJ2-5, with 7 bases matching TRBD1. Trimming took 5 bases from V and 1 from J; bases not matched to a gene: 1. This CDR3 contains 13 residues. Per germline, CDR1 MDHEN and CDR2 SYDVKM.

The rearrangement joins TRBV9 to TRBJ2-1; D possibly corresponds to TRBD1 (5 bases). CDR1 is SGDLS, CDR2 YYNGEE, per germline. The CDR3 spans 15 residues. V lost 0 bases to trimming and J lost 4 bases, with 11 bases between them. The CDR3 nucleotides are TGTGCCAGCAGCGTAGTTGCTGGGGCATACAATGAGCAGTTCTTC. It is translated as CASSVVAGAYNEQFF. The full variable domain, in which reference TRBV9 and TRBJ2-1 provide the parts outside the CDR3, is DSGVTQTPKHLITATGQRVTLRCSPRSGDLSVYWYQQSLDQGLQFLIQYYNGEERAKGNILERFSAQQFPDLHSELNLSSLELGDSALYFCASSVVAGAYNEQFFGPGTRLTVL.

J is TRBJ2-7 and V is TRBV5-6; TRBD2 is a possible D gene (5 bases). The V end lost 0 bases, the J end lost 6 bases, and 13 bases lay between the germline ends. Per the germline V gene, CDR1 is SGHDT and CDR2 is YYEEEE. The CDR3 covers 14 residues. CDR3 sequence reads: CASSLGGLGSEQYF. The CDR3, as DNA: TGTGCCAGCAGCTTGGGAGGGTTGGGAAGCGAGCAGTACTTC. The whole variable domain, filled in from reference TRBV5-6 and TRBJ2-7, reads DAGVTQSPTHLIKTRGQQVTLRCSPKSGHDTVSWYQQALGQGPQFIFQYYEEEERQRGNFPDRFSGHQFPNYSSELNVNALLLGDSALYLCASSLGGLGSEQYFGPGTRLTVT.

This chain joins TRBV29-1 and TRBJ1-2; no clear D gene. This CDR3 has 12 residues. The V gene's germline CDR1 is SQVTM and CDR2 ANQGSEA. V gave up 3 bases and J gave up 5 bases, with 10 bases separating them. CDR3 amino acids: CSVDVGRYGYTF. The CDR3 DNA is TGCAGCGTTGATGTGGGGAGGTATGGCTACACCTTC.

V is TRBV5-1 and J is TRBJ2-7; 9 bases line up with TRBD1. Germline-derived CDR1 and CDR2 are SGHRS and YFSETQ. J gave up 5 bases and V 2 bases, and 8 bases lay outside the gene matches. The CDR3 totals 15 residues. CDR3 loop: CASSLGQGSGDEQYF. In DNA, the CDR3 is TGCGCCAGCAGCTTAGGACAGGGGAGCGGCGACGAGCAGTACTTC. Using reference TRBV5-1 and TRBJ2-7 for the parts outside the CDR3, the full variable domain is KAGVTQTPRYLIKTRGQQVTLSCSPISGHRSVSWYQQTPGQGLQFLFEYFSETQRNKGNFPGRFSGRQFSNSRSEMNVSTLELGDSALYLCASSLGQGSGDEQYFGPGTRLTVT.

This clone was counted once. The V and J genes are TRBV7-9 and TRBJ2-1; D not certain. Between the trimmed V and J ends, which lost 4 bases and 5 bases, there was a span of 6 bases. Looked up from germline, CDR1 is SEHNR and CDR2 is FQNEAQ (reference sequence). The CDR3 consists of 12 residues. The CDR3 DNA reads TGTGCCAGCAGCTCCCCCAACAATGAGCAGTTCTTC. Amino acids: CASSSPNNEQFF.

The chain couples TRBV20-1 to TRBJ2-3, with 7 positions matching TRBD1. Per germline, CDR1 DFQATT and CDR2 SNEGSKA (reference sequence). The CDR3 is made up of 15 amino acids. J was trimmed by 4 bases and V by 3 bases; bases with no gene match: 10. The CDR3 region has the DNA TGCAGTGCTAGTTGGTACAGGGGTCGGTCAGATACGCAGTATTTT. This codes for CSASWYRGRSDTQYF.

The rearrangement joins TRBV6-5 to TRBJ2-5; 9 nucleotides match TRBD1. V gave up 2 bases and J gave up 3 bases; unmatched junction bases: 1. The germline gives CDR1 MNHEY, CDR2 SVGAGI. This CDR3 contains 14 residues. The CDR3 loop is CASSYGTGKETQYF. The CDR3 region has the DNA TGTGCCAGCAGTTACGGGACAGGGAAAGAGACCCAGTACTTC.

The CDR3 region is CASSLGTGLNTQYF. The CDR3 DNA reads as TGTGCCAGCAGTTTAGGGACAGGGCTGAATACGCAGTATTTT. J is TRBJ2-3 and V is TRBV28; 9 bases match TRBD1. CDR3 size: 14 residues. Trimming at V came to 2 bases and at J to 7 bases, leaving 4 bases not matched to a gene. CDR1 is MDHEN, CDR2 SYDVKM, per germline.

The gene calls are TRBV3-1 (or the pseudogene TRBV3-2) and TRBJ2-2; 8 nucleotides agree with TRBD2. The CDR3 has 15 amino acids. The ends lost 3 bases at V and 4 bases at J; junction bases unmatched: 4. Germline V lookup: CDR1 LGHDT, CDR2 YNNKEL (reference sequence). CDR3 nucleotides: TGTGCCAGCAGCCAGCGGGGGGTCGGCACCGGGGAGCTGTTTTTT. Residues: CASSQRGVGTGELFF.

V and J are TRBV7-9 and TRBJ1-5, with 8 nucleotides matching TRBD1. Trimming removed 4 bases from V and 6 bases from J; junction bases left unmatched: 5. The CDR3 has 14 amino acids. Germline CDR1 reads SEHNR; CDR2 reads FQNEAQ (reference sequence). The CDR3 sequence is CASSSQGAIQPQHF. Here the CDR3 DNA reads TGTGCCAGCAGCTCCCAGGGGGCAATTCAGCCCCAGCATTTT. Using reference TRBV7-9 and TRBJ1-5 for the parts outside the CDR3, the full variable domain is DTGVSQNPRHKITKRGQNVTFRCDPISEHNRLYWYRQTLGQGPEFLTYFQNEAQLEKSRLLSDRFSAERPKGSFSTLEIQRTEQGDSAMYLCASSSQGAIQPQHFGDGTRLSIL.

The V gene is TRBV7-9, the J gene TRBJ2-5, with D perhaps TRBD2 (5 bases). This CDR3 has 15 amino acids. Germline CDR1 reads SEHNR; CDR2 reads FQNEAQ (reference sequence). V shed 5 bases and J shed 5 bases, with 18 bases lying between them. The CDR3 region is CASSPAGKGGETQYF. The CDR3 DNA is TGTGCCAGCAGCCCAGCCGGGAAAGGAGGCGAGACCCAGTACTTC.

The chain combines TRBV7-9 with TRBJ2-7; 10 positions agree with TRBD1. This CDR3 is 15 amino acids long. V shed 5 bases and J 5 bases; nucleotides not matched to a gene: 9. Germline V gene sequence: CDR1 SEHNR, CDR2 FQNEAQ (reference sequence). CDR3 loop: CASSISGTGAHEQYF. The CDR3 DNA sequence: TGTGCCAGCAGCATCTCCGGGACAGGGGCGCACGAGCAGTACTTC.